This T cell receptor beta chain comes out of a study of shared clonotypes between healthy human individuals (dated by TCRdb to about 2020). Concerning the study at large: A couple of women and three men aged 18 to 49 years were included in the cohort. Per donor, three plates each were used for CD4 naive and CD4 memory, two for CD8 naive, and one for CD8 memory. Leukapheresis yielded between about 0.94 and 8.9 billion PBMCs per donor. To increase sequencing depth and limit assay-specific biases, different laboratories used diverse techniques to prepare libraries and sequence TCR repertoires. To estimate repertoire size and how much clonotypes are shared between individuals, the study performed deep sequencing of blood TCR repertoires from 4 to 6 healthy adults. Overall study outcomes, separate from this receptor: Sharing across a few donors was observed for around 5% of naive CD4, over 3% of naive CD8, 2% to 2.5% of memory CD4, and roughly 0.4% of memory CD8 clonotypes. Based on pairwise subsampling, the degree of clonotype sharing among donors was expected to be affected by sequencing depth. Compared with non-shared clonotypes, the clonotypes found in all four sorted-subset donors had higher generation probabilities. Even with the large sequencing depth, rarefaction of the sorted-subset datasets indicated that sequencing was incomplete. Larger estimated clonotype richness was generally found for naive subsets than for memory subsets. Because the study included only a small number of donors, the genetic and exposure-history diversity represented was limited. Sampling was limited to blood, and TCR repertoires in tissue likely differ from TCR repertoires in blood.

Worth noting for this clone: This clone's antigen is unknown. No base quality information exists; no much larger clone differs at one position.

For the CD8 naive samples, CD45RO-negative cells were positively selected for CCR7, yielding a CD45RA+CCR7+ population from which TemRA cells were excluded. Donors were healthy HIV-negative adults with no recently reported acute infections or vaccinations. Every donor was a Caucasian adult residing in Nashville, Tennessee, USA. Blood was collected by leukapheresis, and PBMCs were isolated by Ficoll-Histopaque density gradient centrifugation and then cryopreserved in liquid nitrogen vapor phase. Analytical flow cytometry was used to check the purity and quantity of every magnetically sorted T cell population. From each sorted fraction, genomic DNA was isolated and quantified by UV absorbance on a Nanodrop 2000c. Using the deep immunoSEQ assay, TCR CDR3 regions were amplified from genomic DNA by multiplex PCR. Extracted genomic DNA from each cell subset was distributed evenly across all wells of several immunoSEQ 96-well plates, and each plate was treated as a replicate. For sorted subsets, about 200 ng genomic DNA, equal to 30,000 or so T cell genomes, was loaded into each replicate PCR. The purified libraries were quantified using a Qubit 3.0 fluorometer, sized with a Bioanalyzer 2100, and then quantified again using the KAPA Library Quantification kit. Each immunoSEQ 96-well plate was sequenced on its own single-read 150-cycle Illumina NextSeq 550 flow cell. On the authors' methods: Because the immunoSEQ output held only junctional sequences and lacked quality scores, the filtering could not match the filtering applied to full-length reads. Sequences were annotated with PyIR, a Python wrapper for IgBLAST v1.9, and V/J genes and CDR3 were assigned using IMGT germline references. Reads were filtered out if the reads had weak V/J assignments (E-value above 1e-6), no CDR3, stop codons, out-of-frame junctions, or ambiguous translated residues. V3J clonotypes were defined as sequences sharing an identical inferred V gene, J gene, and CDR3 amino acid sequence. To compute the percentage overlap between repertoires, the number of shared unique clonotypes was divided by the size of the smaller repertoire. Repertoire richness was assessed with RTK rarefaction, the Chao1 estimator, and Recon v2.1 estimates of unobserved clonotypes. OLGA was used to compute generation probabilities for all TCRbeta clonotypes that the gDNA method yielded from four donors. The immuneACCESS repertoire file appears here via TCRdb, limited to in-frame rearrangements. These files lack a portion of the clones; in checked studies, under half of the deficit traces to unresolved V genes, and the cause of the others is not known. That table gives V, J and clone size, and the DNA gave D and trimming. In all, the sample holds hundreds of thousands of clones, and nearly 98% of those were seen once. The ten largest account for 0.3% of the sample.

The germline V gene supplies CDR1 SGHAT and CDR2 FQNNGV. The CDR3, from cysteine to phenylalanine, totals 17 residues. The DNA shown is the 51-base CDR3, in frame from base 1. The germline ends are 21 bases apart after V is trimmed by 2 bases and J by 7 bases. Sequenced material: naive CD8+ T cells sorted from blood. The cell subset or site tag for this specimen amounts to: CD45RA+CCR7+. The TCR originated in a man aged 25-40 years in good health. The receptor chain draws on TRBV11-2 and TRBJ2-1; the D segment cannot be called with confidence. In nucleotide form, the sequence is TGTGCCAGCAGCTTAATCTCTAGACCCCTAATCCTTAATGAGCAGTTCTTC. Translated, this gives CASSLISRPLILNEQFF.